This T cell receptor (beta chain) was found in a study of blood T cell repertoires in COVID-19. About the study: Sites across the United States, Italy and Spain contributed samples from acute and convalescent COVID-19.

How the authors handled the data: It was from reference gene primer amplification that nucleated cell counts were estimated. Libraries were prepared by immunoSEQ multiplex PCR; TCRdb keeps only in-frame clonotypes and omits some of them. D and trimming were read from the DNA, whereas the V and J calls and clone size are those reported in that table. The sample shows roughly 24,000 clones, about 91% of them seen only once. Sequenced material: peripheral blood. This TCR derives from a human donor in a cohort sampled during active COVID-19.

Written as DNA, the CDR3 is TGTGCCAGTAGTATAGGCGGAGACTATGGCTACACCTTC. Translating it yields CASSIGGDYGYTF. This chain uses TRBV19 with TRBJ1-2; D ambiguous. The CDR3 is 13 amino acids. From germline, CDR1 is LNHDA and CDR2 SQIVND (reference sequence). The V end was cut by 1 base, the J end by 3 bases, with 6 bases between.